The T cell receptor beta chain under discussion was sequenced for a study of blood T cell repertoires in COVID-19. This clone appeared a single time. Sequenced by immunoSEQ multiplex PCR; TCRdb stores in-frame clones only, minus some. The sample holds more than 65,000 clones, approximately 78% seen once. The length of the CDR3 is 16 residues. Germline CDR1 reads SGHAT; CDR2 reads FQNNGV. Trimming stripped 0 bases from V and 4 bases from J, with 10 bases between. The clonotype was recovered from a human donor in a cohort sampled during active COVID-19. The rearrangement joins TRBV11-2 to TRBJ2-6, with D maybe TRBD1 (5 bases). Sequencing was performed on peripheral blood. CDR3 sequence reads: CASSLDGPGGANVLTF. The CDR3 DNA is TGTGCCAGCAGCTTAGATGGCCCAGGGGGGGCCAACGTCCTGACTTTC.